Following are 3 T cell receptor beta chains from one sample sequenced in a study of response to subunit inactivated influenza vaccine. TCRdb re-derived calls from the RT-PCR reads in MiXCR, one entry per CDR3 protein. The repertoire consists of 800,000 to 1,000,000 distinct CDR3 sequences, with roughly 20% occurring once and the leading ten covering roughly a tenth. The specimen comprised PBMCs from blood, sampled 5 days after vaccination. These TCRs come from a man aged 50 or older who received an inactivated influenza vaccine.

This rearrangement joins TRBV20-1 to TRBJ1-6, with D possibly matching TRBD1 (5 bases). This CDR3 is built from 15 residues. Between the trimmed V and J ends, which lost 4 bases and 2 bases, there was a span of 12 bases. Germline V gives CDR1 DFQATT, CDR2 SNEGSKA (reference sequence). The CDR3 DNA follows: TGCAGTGCTACGGCTGGACAAACCTATAATTCACCCCTCCACTTT. Its protein product is CSATAGQTYNSPLHF.

V is TRBV7-6 and J is TRBJ1-5, with D uncertain. The germline gives CDR1 SGHVS, CDR2 FNYEAQ. V lost 3 bases and J lost 4, with 10 bases in between. CDR3 length: 14 residues. The CDR3 is CASSLGFGNQPQHF. In DNA, the CDR3 is TGTGCCAGCAGCTTGGGGTTCGGGAATCAGCCCCAGCATTTT.

The J gene is TRBJ1-1, the V gene TRBV5-1; no clear D gene. This CDR3 has 16 residues. Per the germline V gene, CDR1 is SGHRS and CDR2 is YFSETQ. Between the trimmed V and J ends, which lost 4 bases and 2 bases, there was a span of 18 bases. CDR3: CASSPSGRVTNTEAFF. CDR3 nucleotides: TGCGCCAGCAGCCCGAGCGGCAGAGTGACAAACACTGAAGCTTTCTTT.